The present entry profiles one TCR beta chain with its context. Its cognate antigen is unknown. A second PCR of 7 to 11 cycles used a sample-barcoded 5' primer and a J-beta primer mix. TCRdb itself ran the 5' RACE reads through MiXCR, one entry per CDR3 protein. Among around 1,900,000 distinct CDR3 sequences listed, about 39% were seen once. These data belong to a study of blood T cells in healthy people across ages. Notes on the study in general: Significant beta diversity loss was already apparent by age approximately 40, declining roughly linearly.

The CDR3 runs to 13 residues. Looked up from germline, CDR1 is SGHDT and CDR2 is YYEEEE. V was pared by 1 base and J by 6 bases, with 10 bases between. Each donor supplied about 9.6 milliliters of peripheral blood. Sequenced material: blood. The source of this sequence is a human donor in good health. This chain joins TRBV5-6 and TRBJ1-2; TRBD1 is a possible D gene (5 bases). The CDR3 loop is CASSLYGADGYTF. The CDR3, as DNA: TGTGCCAGCAGCTTGTACGGGGCGGATGGCTACACCTTC.